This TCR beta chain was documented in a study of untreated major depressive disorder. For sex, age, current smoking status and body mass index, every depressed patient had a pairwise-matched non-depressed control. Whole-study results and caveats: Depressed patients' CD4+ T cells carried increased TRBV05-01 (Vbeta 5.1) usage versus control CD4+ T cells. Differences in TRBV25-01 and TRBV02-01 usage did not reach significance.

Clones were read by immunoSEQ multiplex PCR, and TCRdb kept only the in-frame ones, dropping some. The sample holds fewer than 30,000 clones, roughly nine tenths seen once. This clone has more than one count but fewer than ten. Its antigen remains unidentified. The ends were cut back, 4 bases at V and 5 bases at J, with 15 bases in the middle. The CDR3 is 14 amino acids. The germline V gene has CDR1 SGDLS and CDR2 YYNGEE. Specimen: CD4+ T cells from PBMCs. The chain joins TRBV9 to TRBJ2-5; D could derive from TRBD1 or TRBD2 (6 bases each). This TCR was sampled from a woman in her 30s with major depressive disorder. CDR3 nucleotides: TGTGCCAGCAGCCGAGGGGGGACGATGGAGACCCAGTACTTC. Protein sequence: CASSRGGTMETQYF.